The 25 T cell receptor beta chains reported below all come from one sample, sequenced in a study of blood T cell repertoires in COVID-19. This table comes from immunoSEQ multiplex PCR, and its TCRdb copy is limited to in-frame clones, with some not included. The sample lists 80,000 or so clones; about 88% were seen once. The sequenced material came from peripheral blood. The origin of the receptors is a human donor in a cohort sampled during active COVID-19.

This chain links TRBV7-2 with TRBJ2-5, with 15 bases matching TRBD2. V was clipped by 4 bases and J by 5 bases; unmatched bases: 5. Germline V gene sequence: CDR1 SGHTA, CDR2 FQGNSA. The CDR3 is made up of 16 amino acids. CDR3 nucleotide sequence: TGTGCCAGCAGCTGGACTAGCGGGAGGGCGCGGGAGACCCAGTACTTC. As protein: CASSWTSGRARETQYF.

This chain uses TRBV24-1 with TRBJ2-1, with 7 bases matching TRBD1. The trim removed 1 base at V and 5 bases at J, leaving 7 bases unmatched. CDR3 length equals 16 residues. Germline V CDR1 and CDR2: KGHDR, SFDVKD. The CDR3 nucleotides read TGTGCCACCAGTGATTTTAAACAGGGGAATAACAATGAGCAGTTCTTC. This sequence encodes CATSDFKQGNNNEQFF.

The rearrangement links TRBV6-5 to TRBJ2-3, with TRBD2 matching over 8 bases. The CDR3 loop spans 14 amino acids. Per germline, CDR1 MNHEY and CDR2 SVGAGI. J lost 3 bases, V lost 7 bases, and 6 bases had no gene match. The DNA for the CDR3 is TGTGCCAGCACCCCGGGACTAGGTACAGATACGCAGTATTTT. Protein product: CASTPGLGTDTQYF.

The genes are TRBV10-2 and TRBJ2-1, with a possible D match to TRBD1 (5 bases). The germline V gene encodes CDR1 WSHSY and CDR2 SAAADI. V lost 4 bases and J 2 bases, leaving 9 bases between the germline ends. This CDR3 is 14 amino acids long. The CDR3 loop is CASSARVTYNEQFF. The CDR3 coding sequence is TGCGCCAGCAGTGCCAGGGTGACCTACAATGAGCAGTTCTTC.

This rearrangement joins TRBV4-1 to TRBJ2-1, with TRBD2 matching 9 bases. V lost 1 base, J lost 7 bases, and 11 bases stayed unmatched. The CDR3 is made up of 17 amino acids. Germline V gene data show CDR1 as MGHRA and CDR2 as YSYEKL. DNA for the CDR3: TGCGCCAGCAGCCAAGCCCGGTCGCGGGGGGGCCAGAATGAGCAGTTCTTC. Translated: CASSQARSRGGQNEQFF.

This chain links TRBV7-8 with TRBJ1-5, with a weak D call TRBD1 (5 bases). V was trimmed by 5 bases and J by 5 bases, leaving 22 bases between them. CDR1 SGHVS and CDR2 FQNEAQ come from the germline V gene. The CDR3 has 17 residues. CDR3 in amino acids: CASSLNGGHNGDQPQHF. The DNA for the CDR3 is TGTGCCAGCAGCCTTAACGGTGGACATAACGGCGATCAGCCCCAGCATTTT.

The chain employs TRBV2 and TRBJ2-2, with 8 bases aligning to TRBD2. Unmatched junction bases numbered 8, after V lost 6 bases and J lost 5 bases. Germline V lookup: CDR1 SNHLY, CDR2 FYNNEI. The CDR3 covers 15 residues. CDR3 DNA sequence: TGTGCCAGCAGGGGCAGCGGGGGAGTTACCGGGGAGCTGTTTTTT. It yields the protein CASRGSGGVTGELFF.

With regard to this clone: The germline gene is not matched at one end of the junction; a read error may be the cause. The rearrangement links TRBV5-1 to TRBJ1-1, with TRBD1 as a possible D gene (5 bases). The V gene's germline CDR1 is SGHRS and CDR2 YFSETQ. CDR3 size: 14 residues. The CDR3 DNA reads as TGCGCCAGCAGCTTGACGAGACAGAACAATGAAGCTTTCTTT. Translating gives CASSLTRQNNEAFF.

The V call is TRBV27, the J call TRBJ1-5; no reliable D call. V was cut by 5 bases and J by 7 bases, with 15 bases left in between. The CDR3 is 14 amino acids. Per germline, CDR1 MNHEY and CDR2 SMNVEV (reference sequence). CDR3: CASSENPREQPQHF. The CDR3 bases are TGTGCCAGCAGTGAAAACCCTAGGGAGCAGCCCCAGCATTTT.

The chain is built from TRBV5-6 and TRBJ1-1; 8 nucleotides agree with TRBD1. J was trimmed by 8 bases and V by 4 bases; bases with no gene match: 13. The germline V gene encodes CDR1 SGHDT and CDR2 YYEEEE. The CDR3 is 15 amino acids. CDR3 protein: CASSAGQGNRLEAFF. For the CDR3, the DNA is TGTGCCAGCAGCGCAGGACAGGGAAACAGATTAGAAGCTTTCTTT.

V gene TRBV14 combines with J gene TRBJ1-2, with TRBD1 as a possible D gene (5 bases). Between the trimmed V and J ends, which lost 0 bases and 0 bases, there was a span of 5 bases. CDR3 length equals 14 residues. Per germline, CDR1 SGHDN and CDR2 FVKESK. In nucleotides, the CDR3 is TGTGCCAGCAGCCAAGACAGGGCTAACTATGGCTACACCTTC. It codes for CASSQDRANYGYTF.

The gene calls are TRBV12-5 and TRBJ2-3; 7 bases fit TRBD1. The CDR3 covers 16 residues. Germline assignment: CDR1 LGHNT and CDR2 FRNRAP. V was clipped by 3 bases and J by 2 bases; unmatched bases: 8. DNA for the CDR3: TGTGCTAGTGGTTTCTCCCGACAGGGCAACACAGATACGCAGTATTTT. Translated: CASGFSRQGNTDTQYF.

The chain carries TRBV6-5 and TRBJ2-7; the D gene is possibly TRBD1 (6 bases). Trimming took off 6 bases at V and 7 bases at J, with 16 bases between the two ends. Germline V gene lookup returns CDR1 MNHEY and CDR2 SVGAGI. This CDR3 is built from 13 residues. CDR3 bases: TGTGCCAGCAGCTCCACAGGGTTTGGAGAGCAGTACTTC. The encoded protein is CASSSTGFGEQYF.

The chain uses TRBV19 and TRBJ2-7; D not resolved. The CDR3 sequence is 13 residues long. Germline values: CDR1 LNHDA, CDR2 SQIVND (reference sequence). V gave up 3 bases and J gave up 2 bases, with 8 bases separating them. The CDR3 is CASSIRNAYEQYF. As DNA, the CDR3 is TGTGCCAGTAGTATCAGAAATGCCTACGAGCAGTACTTC.

The chain uses TRBV5-6 and TRBJ1-2; possible D gene TRBD1, 6 bases. V was shortened by 0 bases and J by 0 bases, with 9 bases between the two germline ends. From germline, CDR1 is SGHDT and CDR2 YYEEEE. This CDR3 has 15 amino acids. The CDR3 sequence is CASSLAPGANYGYTF. The DNA of the CDR3 is TGTGCCAGCAGCTTGGCGCCAGGGGCTAACTATGGCTACACCTTC.

The chain combines TRBV3-1 (or the pseudogene TRBV3-2) with TRBJ2-7, with D perhaps TRBD2 (6 bases). CDR1 is LGHDT, CDR2 YNNKEL, per germline (reference sequence). The CDR3 loop spans 15 amino acids. Trimming pared 3 bases from V and 3 bases from J, leaving 15 bases between. CDR3 protein: CASSQAPGAYYEQYF. The CDR3 bases are TGTGCCAGCAGCCAGGCACCGGGAGCTTACTACGAGCAGTACTTC.

The J gene is TRBJ2-7, the V gene TRBV20-1, with D possibly being TRBD1 (6 bases). CDR1 is DFQATT, CDR2 SNEGSKA, per germline (reference sequence). The CDR3 extends over 12 amino acids. Trimming removed 3 bases from V and 5 bases from J, with 11 bases in between. In nucleotides, the CDR3 is TGCAGTGCTAGTCTACAGGGAAACGAGCAGTACTTC. The encoded protein is CSASLQGNEQYF.

This chain joins TRBV29-1 and TRBJ1-1; a possible D gene is TRBD1 (6 bases). The CDR3 covers 15 residues. Germline-derived CDR1 and CDR2 are SQVTM and ANQGSEA. Trimming took off 4 bases at V and 1 base at J, with 16 bases between the two ends. The CDR3 loop reads CSVGRGANSNTEAFF. CDR3 bases: TGCAGCGTTGGTCGGGGGGCAAACTCGAACACTGAAGCTTTCTTT.

This rearrangement joins TRBV10-1 to TRBJ2-1; D may be TRBD1 (6 bases). V lost 0 bases to trimming and J lost 5 bases, with 11 bases between them. Per the germline V gene, CDR1 is WNHNN and CDR2 is SYGVQD (reference sequence). This CDR3 has 15 amino acids. The CDR3: CASSESRTENNEQFF. The CDR3 DNA is TGCGCCAGCAGTGAGTCAAGGACAGAGAACAATGAGCAGTTCTTC.

The gene calls are TRBV19 and TRBJ2-1; D unresolved. The CDR3 extends over 14 amino acids. CDR1 is LNHDA and CDR2 is SQIVND in the germline V gene (reference sequence). V lost 3 bases to trimming and J lost 6 bases, with 12 bases between them. CDR3 loop: CASSMGANVNEQFF. CDR3 sequence (DNA): TGTGCCAGTAGTATGGGCGCCAACGTCAATGAGCAGTTCTTC.

The rearrangement uses TRBV5-1 and TRBJ2-2, with TRBD1 as a possible D gene (5 bases). The CDR3 runs to 14 residues. The germline V gene encodes CDR1 SGHRS and CDR2 YFSETQ. V dropped 6 bases and J dropped 3 bases, with 12 bases sitting between them. The CDR3 bases are TGCGCCAGCAACCCAGGGCTAGACACCGGGGAGCTGTTTTTT. Translated, it gives CASNPGLDTGELFF.

The chain uses TRBV5-1 and TRBJ1-2; TRBD1 aligns across 9 bases. The V and J ends lost 4 bases and 4 bases, in that order; junction bases with no gene match: 20. Germline V lookup: CDR1 SGHRS, CDR2 YFSETQ. The CDR3 runs to 19 residues. In DNA form, the CDR3 reads TGCGCCAGCAGCGAAAACCCGGGACAGGGTTTTTCGTTGGGCTATGGCTACACCTTC. Its protein is CASSENPGQGFSLGYGYTF.

As DNA, the CDR3 is TGTGCCAGCAGCATTAAAGAGACCCAGTACTTC. It specifies CASSIKETQYF. The chain joins TRBV7-9 to TRBJ2-5; no clear D gene. The length of the CDR3 is 11 residues. Germline V gene lookup returns CDR1 SEHNR and CDR2 FQNEAQ (reference sequence). Trimming pared 5 bases from V and 3 bases from J, leaving 4 bases between.

The CDR3 protein is CASSLTGGPVETQYF. The CDR3, as DNA: TGTGCCAGCAGCTTAACGGGGGGGCCGGTAGAGACCCAGTACTTC. The chain combines TRBV7-3 with TRBJ2-5; D perhaps matches TRBD2 (7 bases). The CDR3 loop spans 15 amino acids. V was shortened by 0 bases and J by 4 bases, with 12 bases between the two germline ends. Germline V lookup: CDR1 SGHTA, CDR2 FQGTGA.

This chain uses TRBV5-1 with TRBJ2-3; 7 bases fit TRBD2. The CDR3 has 15 amino acids. Germline V lookup: CDR1 SGHRS, CDR2 YFSETQ. V shed 0 bases, J shed 6 bases, and the junction held 7 bases outside the gene matches. CDR3 nucleotide sequence: TGCGCCAGCAGCTTGGTGGGGAGGGGCGGGGATACGCAGTATTTT. It specifies CASSLVGRGGDTQYF.